The 21 T cell receptor beta chains presented below share a single source sample, sequenced in a study of T cells in Graves' hyperthyroidism and ophthalmopathy. Amplification of TCR beta CDR3 regions was performed using RNA transcripts as template. HTBI primers were employed in a first-round RT-PCR of the TCR CDR3. TCRdb fed the multiplex PCR reads into MiXCR, producing one record per CDR3 protein. This table has some 500,000 distinct CDR3 sequences, approximately 16% appearing once. Material: blood. The receptors were gathered from a woman younger than 45 with Graves' ophthalmopathy.

This clonotype was recorded at least ten times. The chain couples TRBV10-1 to TRBJ2-3; 10 bases are shared with TRBD2. The CDR3 has 16 amino acids. Germline assignment: CDR1 WNHNN and CDR2 SYGVQD (reference sequence). The V and J ends lost 3 bases and 2 bases, in that order; junction bases with no gene match: 5. CDR3 loop: CASSDTGTSDTDTQYF. CDR3 bases: TGCGCCAGCAGTGATACCGGGACTAGCGACACAGATACGCAGTATTTT.

The chain is built from TRBV7-2 and TRBJ2-5; 11 positions match TRBD2. CDR1 is SGHTA and CDR2 is FQGNSA in the germline V gene. The CDR3 runs 15 residues. J lost 4 bases, V lost 4 bases, and 5 bases had no gene match. The CDR3, as DNA: TGTGCCAGCAGCTCTAGCGGGAGGAGGCTAGAGACCCAGTACTTC. This gives the protein CASSSSGRRLETQYF.

This clonotype has just a few counts. This sequence joins TRBV20-1 and TRBJ1-5, with D uncertain. The germline V gene has CDR1 DFQATT and CDR2 SNEGSKA (reference sequence). V lost 6 bases, J lost 9 bases, and 18 bases lay in between. There are 13 residues in the CDR3. This CDR3 reads CSARIEAGGPQHF. As DNA, the CDR3 is TGCAGTGCGCGGATCGAGGCCGGTGGGCCCCAGCATTTT.

V gene TRBV19 combines with J gene TRBJ2-4; the D gene is possibly TRBD1 (6 bases). Germline-derived CDR1 and CDR2 are LNHDA and SQIVND (reference sequence). There are 17 residues in the CDR3. The CDR3 nucleotides are TGTGCAATTATCCCTTCAGCCCAGGGGCTAGCCAAAAACATTCAGTACTTC. Translated: CAIIPSAQGLAKNIQYF.

This clonotype was seen only a few times. V usage is TRBV2 and J usage is TRBJ2-7; the D call may be TRBD1 or TRBD2 (5 bases each). Germline V lookup: CDR1 SNHLY, CDR2 FYNNEI. This CDR3 has 14 residues. Trimming pared 6 bases from V and 0 bases from J, leaving 12 bases between. CDR3 nucleotides: TGTGCCAGCAGGACCGGGACCACCTCCTACGAGCAGTACTTC. Translation gives CASRTGTTSYEQYF.

This clonotype showed up just a few times. The V gene is TRBV5-1, the J gene TRBJ2-7; D gene ambiguous. There are 15 residues in the CDR3. CDR1 SGHRS and CDR2 YFSETQ come from the germline V gene. V was shortened by 0 bases and J by 2 bases, with 12 bases between the two germline ends. The CDR3 spells CASSLGSTKPYEQYF. CDR3 nucleotides: TGCGCCAGCAGCTTGGGGTCTACTAAGCCCTACGAGCAGTACTTC.

This clonotype was picked up many times. V and J are TRBV20-1 and TRBJ2-7; unclear D gene. Trimming shortened V by 0 bases and J by 6 bases, and 21 bases separated the two germline ends. CDR1 and CDR2 (germline): DFQATT, SNEGSKA (reference sequence). The CDR3 loop spans 16 amino acids. In DNA form, the CDR3 reads TGCAGTGCTAGAGAAGCTTTGCCAGGTGGTTGGGTCGAGCAGTACTTC. Amino acids: CSAREALPGGWVEQYF.

This clonotype has more than one count but fewer than ten. This sequence joins TRBV6-1 and TRBJ1-5, with D uncertain. The germline gives CDR1 MNHNS, CDR2 SASEGT. V was clipped by 6 bases and J by 2 bases, with 8 bases between them. The length of the CDR3 is 13 residues. The CDR3, as DNA: TGTGCCAGCAGGGATTCGGGCAATCAGCCCCAGCATTTT. It specifies CASRDSGNQPQHF.

The V and J genes are TRBV5-1 and TRBJ2-1; tentative D call: TRBD2 (6 bases). The CDR3 extends over 16 amino acids. The V gene's germline CDR1 is SGHRS and CDR2 YFSETQ. V lost 2 bases and J lost 5, with 17 bases in between. For the CDR3, the DNA is TGCGCCAGCAGCTTAGGGCGGGGCCTTATGGACAATGAGCAGTTCTTC. The encoded protein is CASSLGRGLMDNEQFF.

The chain carries TRBV6-2 or TRBV6-3 and TRBJ1-4, with 9 bases aligning to TRBD1. Trimming took 5 bases from V and 5 from J; bases not matched to a gene: 12. Germline V gives CDR1 MNHEY, CDR2 SVGEGT. This CDR3 has 17 residues. In DNA form, the CDR3 reads TGTGCCAGCAGTACGTCCGGGACAGGGAGAAGGAATGAAAAACTGTTTTTT. Residues: CASSTSGTGRRNEKLFF.

This chain connects TRBV19 to TRBJ2-3; D might be TRBD1 or TRBD2, each matching 5 bases. V lost 7 bases and J 2 bases, leaving 16 bases between the germline ends. This CDR3 contains 15 residues. Germline lookup yields CDR1 LNHDA and CDR2 SQIVND (reference sequence). This CDR3 reads CASMGRTGPTDTQYF. The CDR3 DNA reads as TGTGCCAGTATGGGGAGAACGGGGCCCACAGATACGCAGTATTTT.

This clonotype was seen a handful of times. The rearrangement links TRBV2 to TRBJ2-1; TRBD2 might be the D (6 bases). The CDR3 covers 13 residues. Trimming stripped 1 base from V and 12 bases from J, with 13 bases between. Germline CDR1 SNHLY, CDR2 FYNNEI. CDR3 residues: CASSEEGSGRQFF. The DNA for the CDR3 is TGTGCCAGCAGTGAAGAGGGTAGCGGCCGGCAGTTCTTC.

About this clonotype itself: The junction and the germline gene differ at one end; a read error may be behind it. This chain links TRBV6-5 with TRBJ1-5; no clear D. In germline, CDR1 is MNHEY, CDR2 SVGAGI. The length of the CDR3 is 14 residues. The CDR3 region has the DNA TGTGCCTGCAGTTACTCTGGGGGCAATCAGCCCCAGCATTTT. Translating it yields CACSYSGGNQPQHF.

A few counts support this clonotype. This chain joins TRBV29-1 and TRBJ1-2, with 7 bases aligning to TRBD1. The V gene end was trimmed by 1 base and the J gene end by 0 bases; junction bases not matched to a gene: 11. The CDR3 contains 17 residues. The V gene's germline CDR1 is SQVTM and CDR2 ANQGSEA. CDR3 in amino acids: CSVEVIVGQVTNYGYTF. For the CDR3, the DNA is TGCAGCGTTGAAGTTATAGTTGGACAGGTCACTAACTATGGCTACACCTTC.

Ten or more counts support this clonotype. The chain couples TRBV12-3 or TRBV12-4 to TRBJ2-7; TRBD1 matches at 8 bases. The CDR3 is made up of 13 amino acids. V trimming: 10 bases; J trimming: 2 bases; junction bases outside the gene matches: 7. The CDR3 DNA follows: TGTGCCACCTCGGAGACAGGGGCCTACGAGCAGTACTTC. It yields the protein CATSETGAYEQYF.

This clonotype was picked up many times. This chain uses TRBV6-2 or TRBV6-3 with TRBJ2-7, with 8 nucleotides matching TRBD2. CDR3 size: 14 residues. Germline trimming cut 10 bases from V and 5 bases from J; bases unmatched to any gene: 13. CDR1 is MNHEY and CDR2 is SVGEGT in the germline V gene. DNA for the CDR3: TGTGCCACTTCGGACAAGGCGGGAGGTGACGAGCAGTACTTC. It codes for CATSDKAGGDEQYF.

This clonotype was counted many times. V and J are TRBV4-2 and TRBJ1-1; 7 bases line up with TRBD1. The V gene end was trimmed by 3 bases and the J gene end by 8 bases; junction bases not matched to a gene: 9. CDR1 and CDR2 from the germline V gene are LGHNA and YNFKEQ. The CDR3 loop spans 14 amino acids. The CDR3 DNA reads TGTGCCAGCAGCCAGGTACAGGGGAGCGGCGAAGCTTTCTTT. This sequence encodes CASSQVQGSGEAFF.

This clonotype was detected a few times. This chain connects TRBV18 to TRBJ2-1; a possible D gene is TRBD2 (5 bases). The CDR3 spans 17 residues. Per the germline V gene, CDR1 is KGHSH and CDR2 is LQKENI. V was clipped by 6 bases and J by 1 base, with 19 bases between them. As DNA, the CDR3 is TGTGCCAGCTCCCCGAGCGTCGGCGGACTTTCCTACAATGAGCAGTTCTTC. As protein: CASSPSVGGLSYNEQFF.

The chain joins TRBV5-4 to TRBJ1-6; 10 bases agree with TRBD1. Trimming took 4 bases from V and 7 from J; bases not matched to a gene: 5. CDR1 is SGHNT, CDR2 YYREEE, per germline (reference sequence). CDR3 length: 15 amino acids. The CDR3 here is CASSGGQGGNSPLHF. The CDR3 DNA is TGTGCCAGCAGCGGCGGACAGGGGGGCAATTCACCCCTCCACTTT.

There are a few counts of this clonotype. The rearrangement uses TRBV7-2 and TRBJ2-6; D gene uncertain. This CDR3 contains 15 residues. V was shortened by 6 bases and J by 2 bases, with 11 bases between the two germline ends. CDR1 and CDR2 from the germline V gene are SGHTA and FQGNSA. In DNA, the CDR3 is TGTGCCAGCAGATCTCACCAAGCTGGGGCCAACGTCCTGACTTTC. Translation: CASRSHQAGANVLTF. The full variable domain, in which reference TRBV7-2 and TRBJ2-6 provide the parts outside the CDR3, is GAGVSQSPSNKVTEKGKDVELRCDPISGHTALYWYRQSLGQGLEFLIYFQGNSAPDKSGLPSDRFSAERTGGSVSTLTIQRTQQEDSAVYLCASRSHQAGANVLTFGAGSRLTVL.

The rearrangement joins TRBV28 to TRBJ2-1; weak D call: TRBD2 (6 bases). The CDR3 contains 10 residues. Germline assignment: CDR1 MDHEN and CDR2 SYDVKM. V lost 8 bases and J 15 bases, leaving 14 bases between the germline ends. CDR3 in DNA: TGTGCCAGCTGGGGGGAGGCGCGGTTCTTC. Amino acid sequence: CASWGEARFF.